This record looks at one T cell receptor beta chain sequence and its context. The antigen remains unidentified. The CDR3 consists of 15 residues. Trimming left V 2 bases short and J 6 bases short, with 15 bases between. Per germline, CDR1 SNHLY and CDR2 FYNNEI. This sample was taken from a study of T cell repertoires in cytomegalovirus infection. Study background: CMV epitopes, recently identified HLA-C-restricted and well-studied HLA-B-restricted, were used. Public TCR beta signatures indicated both CMV infection and matching HLA type. Study results and limitations: It was HLA-C-restricted CMV-specific TCR beta clonotypes that dominated the response ex vivo.

MiXCR was run by TCRdb on the reads, yielding one entry per CDR3 protein. The repertoire includes around 89,000 distinct CDR3 sequences, approximately 32% of them detected once, and over 60% sits in the top ten. This receptor was identified in a human donor in good health (CMV status not recorded). Some clones in this sample may be carry-over from other donors' samples. This specimen consisted of CD8+ T cells from cultured PBMCs, obtained from culture after CMV antigen stimulation. The V and J genes are TRBV2 and TRBJ2-3; D ambiguous. CDR3 loop: CASSETDLILDTQYF. CDR3 bases: TGTGCCAGCAGTGAAACAGACCTTATTCTGGATACGCAGTATTTT.